What follows is one T cell receptor (beta chain) and its context. Its antigen target is currently unknown. Base qualities are not at hand, and no much larger clone is one base apart. The data belong to a study of OX40 agonist ivuxolimab in advanced cancers. Regarding the complete study: Ivuxolimab was an agonistic, fully human IgG2 monoclonal antibody directed against OX40 (CD134), a costimulatory receptor. Intravenous ivuxolimab was administered to patients every 2 weeks at six dose levels: 0.01, 0.1, 0.3, 1.5, 3 and 10 mg/kg. Of the approximately 54 dose-escalation patients, hepatocellular carcinoma was present in around 20, melanoma in around 15, renal cell carcinoma in 9 and head and neck cancer in 9. In the dose-escalation cohort, 70% to 85% of patients were male, and the mean age was roughly 60 years with a range of roughly 23 to 79. Prior anti-PD-1, anti-PD-L1 or anti-CTLA-4 therapy was permitted, and checkpoint inhibitors had been received by about 37% of dose-escalation patients. Partial responses occurred in three dose-escalation patients: two with cutaneous melanoma and one with hepatocellular carcinoma. The purpose of peripheral TCRbeta sequencing was to test whether ivuxolimab changed TCR sequence diversity and led to clonal T-cell expansion. The paper reports the monotherapy dose-escalation portion (N of about 54 patients) of the phase I ivuxolimab trial. The research as a whole found: On average, CD8+ T cells showed more expanded clones than CD4+ T cells after ivuxolimab. Antigen specificity was not determined for the clonally expanded peripheral T cells. At doses from 0.1 to 3.0 mg/kg, clonal expansion was seen in both CD4+ and CD8+ blood T cells between baseline and week 6. In the 0.1-3.0 mg/kg groups, partial responders were among the patients with the lowest normalized peripheral clonal expansion, particularly in CD8+ T cells. Low levels of normalized T-cell clonal expansion were also shown by some nonresponding patients.

The trial excluded patients who had a history of autoimmune disease or were on systemic immunosuppression. Peripheral blood for TCR sequencing was drawn from every dose cohort at baseline, at cycle 4 day 1 and at cycle 7 day 1. The samples were taken from a phase I, first-in-human, multicenter, open-label dose-escalation trial of ivuxolimab. Adults with locally advanced or metastatic melanoma, renal cell carcinoma, hepatocellular carcinoma or head and neck squamous cell carcinoma were enrolled in the trial. Before TCR sequencing, CD4+ T cells and CD8+ T cells were sorted from peripheral blood as separate populations. The germline V gene supplies CDR1 SGHRS and CDR2 YFSETQ. Taken from cysteine to phenylalanine, the CDR3 has 15 residues. Left in the record is the CDR3 DNA by itself, 45 bases read in frame from the first base. The V end gives up 4 bases and the J end 0 bases, leaving 2 bases in the junction not matched to a gene.

Genomic DNA was isolated from the sorted cells so that the TCRbeta CDR3 region could be sequenced. The immunoSEQ Assay was used for sequencing of TCRbeta CDR3 regions. TCRdb's version of the immuneACCESS table is confined to in-frame rearrangements and falls short of the full clone set. An unresolved V gene accounts for under half of the shortfall where checked; the remainder is of unknown origin. The sample records roughly 140,000 clones, around 94% of which are singletons. The biggest ten clones account for 0.31% of the sample. The sample here was CD4+ or CD8+ T cells sorted from blood, taken in a trial of the OX40 agonist ivuxolimab. The sequence is built from TRBV5-1 and TRBJ2-2; 8 middle bases align to TRBD2. This clonotype was sampled from an adult with an advanced solid tumor such as melanoma, head and neck, liver or kidney cancer. The CDR3 region reads CASSISGANTGELFF. DNA sequence: TGCGCCAGCAGCATTAGCGGGGCGAACACCGGGGAGCTGTTTTTT.